The 14 T cell receptor beta chains reported below all come from one sample, sequenced in a study of persistence of HIV-infected CD4 T cells. Their antigens remain unidentified. Overlapping HIV-1 Gag 15-mer peptides at roughly 1 ug per peptide per mL were used. CD40L/CD69 double-negative CD45RO-high memory CD4+ T cells were collected. Sequencing used immunoSEQ version 4 in survey mode. The table came from immunoSEQ multiplex PCR; TCRdb's copy has only in-frame clones and leaves some out. The data show 36,000 or so clones, approximately 85% seen once. Sample: cultured CD4+ T cells from PBMCs, taken from a patient who received antiretroviral therapy. The receptor source for this set is an adult with HIV. The donor label of this sample is uncertain.

This clone appeared a single time. The J gene is TRBJ1-2, the V gene TRBV19; the D gene is possibly TRBD1 (5 bases). Trimming removed 6 bases at V and 0 bases at J, with 11 bases between. CDR1 and CDR2 (germline): LNHDA, SQIVND (reference sequence). The CDR3 is 14 residues long. CDR3 coding DNA: TGTGCCAGTAGCCCCTCGGGGGCTAACTATGGCTACACCTTC. Translated, it gives CASSPSGANYGYTF. The variable domain in full, with the rest retrieved from reference TRBV19 and TRBJ1-2, is DGGITQSPKYLFRKEGQNVTLSCEQNLNHDAMYWYRQDPGQGLRLIYYSQIVNDFQKGDIAEGYSVSREKKESFPLTVTSAQKNPTAFYLCASSPSGANYGYTFGSGTRLTVV.

CDR3 loop: CASSLAMETQYF. Here the CDR3 DNA reads TGCGCCAGCAGCCTAGCGATGGAGACCCAGTACTTC. The chain has TRBV5-1 and TRBJ2-5, with a weak D call TRBD2 (6 bases). The V gene's germline CDR1 is SGHRS and CDR2 YFSETQ. The CDR3 loop spans 12 amino acids. V lost 4 bases and J 5 bases, leaving 9 bases between the germline ends.

The chain couples TRBV25-1 to TRBJ2-2; 7 bases match TRBD1. This CDR3 has 15 residues. Trimming removed 5 bases from V and 5 bases from J; junction bases left unmatched: 8. CDR1 is MGHDK, CDR2 SYGVNS, per germline. CDR3 loop: CASSFPGGPTGELFF. The CDR3 region has the DNA TGTGCCAGCAGTTTTCCAGGGGGTCCGACCGGGGAGCTGTTTTTT.

V and J are TRBV5-8 and TRBJ2-7; no reliable D call. V was trimmed by 7 bases and J by 3 bases, leaving 8 bases between them. Germline lookup yields CDR1 SGHTS and CDR2 YDEGEE. This CDR3 contains 11 residues. Here the CDR3 reads CASGNIYEQYF. CDR3 nucleotides: TGTGCCAGCGGGAACATCTACGAGCAGTACTTC.

This rearrangement joins TRBV24-1 to TRBJ1-1; no definite D call. Trimming shortened V by 5 bases and J by 6 bases, and 12 bases separated the two germline ends. Germline lookup yields CDR1 KGHDR and CDR2 SFDVKD. This CDR3 comprises 13 residues. CDR3 loop: CATSARGGAEAFF. For the CDR3, the DNA is TGTGCCACCAGTGCCCGGGGTGGGGCTGAAGCTTTCTTT.

The chain is built from TRBV10-2 and TRBJ2-4; TRBD1 aligns across 8 bases. The CDR3 spans 13 residues. The V gene's germline CDR1 is WSHSY and CDR2 SAAADI. Trimming removed 6 bases from V and 8 bases from J; junction bases left unmatched: 6. The CDR3 DNA is TGCGCCAGCAGACCCCAGGGGGCGTACATTCAGTACTTC. This translates into CASRPQGAYIQYF.

V and J are TRBV19 and TRBJ1-5; D may be TRBD1 (6 bases). V was clipped by 5 bases and J by 0 bases, with 8 bases between them. Germline CDR1 reads LNHDA; CDR2 reads SQIVND (reference sequence). CDR3 length: 14 residues. CDR3 loop: CASSGGGSNQPQHF. DNA of the CDR3: TGTGCCAGTAGTGGAGGGGGTAGCAATCAGCCCCAGCATTTT.

V and J are TRBV5-1 and TRBJ2-5, with 7 bases matching TRBD1. CDR1 SGHRS and CDR2 YFSETQ come from the germline V gene. The trim removed 4 bases at V and 4 bases at J, leaving 10 bases unmatched. The CDR3 extends over 15 amino acids. The CDR3 DNA reads TGCGCCAGCAGCCCACAGACAGGGATGGGAGAGACCCAGTACTTC. Its protein product is CASSPQTGMGETQYF.

CDR3 protein: CASSLGKETDTQYF. CDR3 coding DNA: TGCGCCAGCAGCTTGGGTAAAGAAACAGATACGCAGTATTTT. The rearrangement links TRBV5-1 to TRBJ2-3, with D unresolved. Germline CDR1 and CDR2: SGHRS and YFSETQ. The CDR3 runs 14 residues. The ends were cut back, 0 bases at V and 3 bases at J, with 8 bases in the middle.

The CDR3 DNA sequence: TGTGCCAGCAGCGTAGACACGAATACGCAGTATTTT. Translation: CASSVDTNTQYF. The V call is TRBV9, the J call TRBJ2-3; the D is unclear. The CDR3 is made up of 12 amino acids. V was shortened by 0 bases and J by 7 bases, with 6 bases between the two germline ends. The germline gives CDR1 SGDLS, CDR2 YYNGEE.

The DNA for the CDR3 is TGTGCCAGTAATTCCGGCTTTAGGGACATTCAGTACTTC. It encodes CASNSGFRDIQYF. V gene TRBV19 combines with J gene TRBJ2-4; D gene uncertain. Looked up from germline, CDR1 is LNHDA and CDR2 is SQIVND (reference sequence). CDR3 length: 13 residues. The V end was cut by 7 bases, the J end by 8 bases, with 15 bases between.

The chain links TRBV19 to TRBJ1-6, with unresolved D. V was pared by 6 bases and J by 10 bases, with 16 bases between. The CDR3 consists of 14 residues. CDR1 and CDR2 from the germline V gene are LNHDA and SQIVND (reference sequence). This CDR3 is CASSFDRTESPLHF. CDR3 in DNA: TGTGCCAGTAGCTTCGATCGGACGGAGTCACCCCTCCACTTT.

The genes are TRBV7-8 and TRBJ2-7; D uncertain. This CDR3 has 17 amino acids. Trimming removed 2 bases at V and 0 bases at J, with 17 bases between. In germline, CDR1 is SGHVS, CDR2 FQNEAQ. The CDR3 protein is CASSLRGVSRNSYEQYF. The CDR3 nucleotides read TGTGCCAGCAGCTTACGTGGTGTCAGCCGAAACTCCTACGAGCAGTACTTC. The complete variable domain, with remaining parts taken from reference TRBV7-8 and TRBJ2-7, reads GAGVSQSPRYKVAKRGQDVALRCDPISGHVSLFWYQQALGQGPEFLTYFQNEAQLDKSGLPSDRFFAERPEGSVSTLKIQRTQQEDSAVYLCASSLRGVSRNSYEQYFGPGTRLTVT.

The chain couples TRBV5-1 to TRBJ1-6; no clear D gene. Trimming removed 2 bases at V and 5 bases at J, with 14 bases between. Germline loops: CDR1 SGHRS, CDR2 YFSETQ. The CDR3 spans 16 residues. The CDR3 loop is CASSFRPAGDNSPLHF. As DNA, the CDR3 is TGCGCCAGCAGCTTCCGCCCTGCAGGTGATAATTCACCCCTCCACTTT.